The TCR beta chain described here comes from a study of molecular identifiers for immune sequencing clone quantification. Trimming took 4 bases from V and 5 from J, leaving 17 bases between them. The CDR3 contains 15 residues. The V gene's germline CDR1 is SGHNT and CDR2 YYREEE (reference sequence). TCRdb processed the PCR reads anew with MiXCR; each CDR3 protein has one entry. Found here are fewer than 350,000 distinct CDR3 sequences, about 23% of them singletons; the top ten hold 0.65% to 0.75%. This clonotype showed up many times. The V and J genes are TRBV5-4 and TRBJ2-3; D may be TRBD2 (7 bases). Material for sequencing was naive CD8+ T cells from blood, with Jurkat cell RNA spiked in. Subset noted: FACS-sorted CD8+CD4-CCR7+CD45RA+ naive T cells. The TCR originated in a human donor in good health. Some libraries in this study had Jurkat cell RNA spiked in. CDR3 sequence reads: CASSLAGASGDTQYF. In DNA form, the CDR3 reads TGTGCCAGCAGCCTCGCGGGGGCTAGCGGAGATACGCAGTATTTT.